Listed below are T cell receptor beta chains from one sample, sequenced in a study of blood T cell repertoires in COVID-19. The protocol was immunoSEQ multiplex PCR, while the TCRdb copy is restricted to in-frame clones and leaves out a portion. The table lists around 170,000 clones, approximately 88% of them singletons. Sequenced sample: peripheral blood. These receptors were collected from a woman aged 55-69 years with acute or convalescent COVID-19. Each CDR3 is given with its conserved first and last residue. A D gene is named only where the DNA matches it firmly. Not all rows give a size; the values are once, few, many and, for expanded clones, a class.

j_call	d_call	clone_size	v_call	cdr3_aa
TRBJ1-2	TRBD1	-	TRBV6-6	CASSTGTGVNYGYTF
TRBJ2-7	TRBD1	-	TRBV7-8	CASSLPTGGTRGEQYF
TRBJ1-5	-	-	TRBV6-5	CASSYGQFNQPQHF
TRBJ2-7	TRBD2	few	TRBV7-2	CASSLGASGAISYEQYF
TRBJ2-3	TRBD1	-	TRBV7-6	CASSLRDRFSSTDTQYF
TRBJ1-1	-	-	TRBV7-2	CASSLGGSSTEAFF
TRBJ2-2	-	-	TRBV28	CASSSGQLNTGELFF
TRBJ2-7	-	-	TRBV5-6	CASSIQGPLSYEQYF
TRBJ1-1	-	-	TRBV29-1	CSVGRGGTEAFF
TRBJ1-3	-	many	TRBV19	CASSFQSAAGNTIYF
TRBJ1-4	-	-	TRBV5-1	CASSSSGANEKLFF
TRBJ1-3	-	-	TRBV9	CASSVLGAGNTIYF
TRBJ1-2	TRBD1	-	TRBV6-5	CASSPGQVFNYGYTF
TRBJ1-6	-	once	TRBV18	CASSPDISNSPLHF
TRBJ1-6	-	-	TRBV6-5	CASSYKQVYNSPLHF
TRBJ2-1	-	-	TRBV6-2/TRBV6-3	CASSYAGKINEQFF
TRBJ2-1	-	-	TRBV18	CASSARTAEQFF
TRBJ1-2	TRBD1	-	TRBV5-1	CASSLVTGQGLDGYTF
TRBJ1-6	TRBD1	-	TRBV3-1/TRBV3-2	CASSPGQGNSPLHF
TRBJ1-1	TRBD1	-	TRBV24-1	CATSAGGTEAFF
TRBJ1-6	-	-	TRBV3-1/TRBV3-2	CASRNRYNSPLHF
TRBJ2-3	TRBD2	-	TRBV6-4	CASSSTSGGAADTQYF
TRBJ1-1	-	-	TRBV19	CASSIARGTEAFF
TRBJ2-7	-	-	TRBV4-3	CASSQDFRGNYEQYF
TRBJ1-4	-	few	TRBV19	CASSKDRGREKLFF
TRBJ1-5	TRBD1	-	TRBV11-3	CASSRTGEVSQPQHF
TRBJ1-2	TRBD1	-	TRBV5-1	CASSLGQGAYYGYTF
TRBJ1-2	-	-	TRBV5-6	CASSFSTNNYGYTF
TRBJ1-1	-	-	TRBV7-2	CASSLWGGGSTEAFF
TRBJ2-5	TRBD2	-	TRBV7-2	CASSFYAGGQETQYF
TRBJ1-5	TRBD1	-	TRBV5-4	CASSLEPGGSQPQHF
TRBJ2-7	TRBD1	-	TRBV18	CASSPGQGFHEQYF